The next 16 T cell receptor beta chains were all read from a single sample in a study of OX40 agonist ivuxolimab in advanced cancers. The method was immunoSEQ multiplex PCR; TCRdb's version includes in-frame clones alone and lacks a portion of them. The table includes some 71,000 clones, roughly nine tenths detected once. Sequencing was performed on CD4+ or CD8+ T cells sorted from blood, taken in a trial of the OX40 agonist ivuxolimab. These receptors originate from an adult with an advanced solid tumor such as melanoma, head and neck, liver or kidney cancer.

The CDR3 bases are TGTGCCAGCAGCCTGCTAGCGAGCTACACAGATACGCAGTATTTT. Amino acids: CASSLLASYTDTQYF. This rearrangement joins TRBV11-2 to TRBJ2-3; TRBD2 might be the D (6 bases). V was trimmed by 5 bases and J by 2 bases, leaving 14 bases between them. CDR1 and CDR2 (germline): SGHAT, FQNNGV. CDR3 size: 15 residues.

The rearrangement uses TRBV13 and TRBJ2-2; no clear D. Trimming removed 4 bases at V and 0 bases at J, with 9 bases between. In germline, CDR1 is PRHDT, CDR2 FYEKMQ (reference sequence). The CDR3 extends over 15 amino acids. CDR3 loop: CASSSLSSNTGELFF. CDR3 nucleotides: TGTGCCAGCAGCTCCTTGAGTTCGAACACCGGGGAGCTGTTTTTT. Variable domain in full (rest from reference TRBV13 and TRBJ2-2): AAGVIQSPRHLIKEKRETATLKCYPIPRHDTVYWYQQGPGQDPQFLISFYEKMQSDKGSIPDRFSAQQFSDYHSELNMSSLELGDSALYFCASSSLSSNTGELFFGEGSRLTVL.

The chain links TRBV2 to TRBJ2-1, with a possible D match to TRBD2 (5 bases). CDR1 is SNHLY and CDR2 is FYNNEI in the germline V gene. The CDR3 is 14 residues long. V gave up 6 bases and J gave up 8 bases, with 17 bases separating them. This chain's CDR3 is CASRDLTSLYEQFF. CDR3 DNA sequence: TGTGCCAGCAGAGATCTAACTAGTCTTTATGAGCAGTTCTTC. The full variable domain, in which reference TRBV2 and TRBJ2-1 provide the parts outside the CDR3, is EPEVTQTPSHQVTQMGQEVILRCVPISNHLYFYWYRQILGQKVEFLVSFYNNEISEKSEIFDDQFSVERPDGSNFTLKIRSTKLEDSAMYFCASRDLTSLYEQFFGPGTRLTVL.

A word on this clone: The same CDR3 also results from other DNA sequences found in this sample. The chain employs TRBV19 and TRBJ2-7; D unclear. This CDR3 is 14 amino acids long. V lost 1 base to trimming and J lost 3 bases, with 10 bases between them. Germline V lookup: CDR1 LNHDA, CDR2 SQIVND (reference sequence). DNA for the CDR3: TGTGCCAGTAGTATAGGGACGGGCAGCTACGAGCAGTACTTC. It codes for CASSIGTGSYEQYF.

The V call is TRBV5-5, the J call TRBJ2-3, with D possibly TRBD1 on 6 matching bases. Germline V gene data show CDR1 as SGHKS and CDR2 as YYEKEE (reference sequence). V lost 4 bases to trimming and J lost 5 bases, with 20 bases between them. There are 16 residues in the CDR3. CDR3 sequence reads: CASSPTGSFPVDTQYF. CDR3 DNA sequence: TGTGCCAGCAGCCCGACAGGTTCCTTCCCGGTAGATACGCAGTATTTT.

Points on this clone: The sample has other DNA sequences that encode this CDR3 too. The chain uses TRBV7-9 and TRBJ2-7; D call uncertain. The V gene's germline CDR1 is SEHNR and CDR2 FQNEAQ (reference sequence). Between the trimmed V and J ends, which lost 1 base and 3 bases, there was a span of 4 bases. The CDR3 covers 12 residues. For the CDR3, the DNA is TGTGCCAGCAGCTTAGGGGTCTACGAGCAGTACTTC. The encoded protein is CASSLGVYEQYF.

This chain links TRBV7-9 with TRBJ2-7, with D perhaps matching TRBD1 (5 bases). Germline CDR1 and CDR2: SEHNR and FQNEAQ (reference sequence). CDR3 length: 15 residues. The V and J ends lost 3 bases and 3 bases respectively, with 15 bases between them. CDR3 DNA sequence: TGTGCCAGCAGCTTTAGTCAGGGAACCGTCTACGAGCAGTACTTC. This codes for CASSFSQGTVYEQYF.

This chain links TRBV2 with TRBJ1-4; D not certain. Germline lookup yields CDR1 SNHLY and CDR2 FYNNEI. The CDR3 is 14 residues long. Trimming cost V 5 bases and J 3 bases, with 10 bases left between them. The CDR3 region is CASSSGVANEKLFF. DNA of the CDR3: TGTGCCAGCAGTTCTGGGGTGGCTAATGAAAAACTGTTTTTT.

This rearrangement joins TRBV9 to TRBJ2-2; D is possibly TRBD2 (6 bases). This CDR3 has 15 amino acids. Germline lookup yields CDR1 SGDLS and CDR2 YYNGEE. The V end was cut by 3 bases, the J end by 4 bases, with 13 bases between. The CDR3 nucleotides read TGTGCCAGCAGCGAGGAGGGCGTCGGCACCGGGGAGCTGTTTTTT. Translated, it gives CASSEEGVGTGELFF.

The rearrangement links TRBV2 to TRBJ2-7; 8 nucleotides match TRBD1. The V and J ends lost 2 bases and 5 bases, in that order; junction bases with no gene match: 17. CDR1 SNHLY and CDR2 FYNNEI come from the germline V gene. The CDR3 consists of 18 residues. CDR3 bases: TGTGCCAGCAGTGAAAGATCGGGGGAATACAGGGGGTTCCACGAGCAGTACTTC. Its translation is CASSERSGEYRGFHEQYF.

This chain connects TRBV6-5 to TRBJ2-7; TRBD1 matches at 7 bases. The CDR3 contains 11 residues. Looked up from germline, CDR1 is MNHEY and CDR2 is SVGAGI. With V trimmed by 8 bases and J by 5 bases, 3 bases remained unmatched. The CDR3 is CASGDSHEQYF. CDR3 DNA: TGTGCCAGCGGGGACAGTCACGAGCAGTACTTC.

The chain links TRBV27 to TRBJ2-5, with TRBD2 matching over 11 bases. In germline, CDR1 is MNHEY, CDR2 SMNVEV (reference sequence). V lost 5 bases to trimming and J lost 4 bases; unmatched junction nucleotides: 3. The length of the CDR3 is 14 residues. The CDR3 DNA is TGTGCCAGCAGTCCTGGACTAGCGGGAGAGACCCAGTACTTC. Translated: CASSPGLAGETQYF.

CDR3 sequence (DNA): TGTGCCAGCAGCCCGGGACTAGCGGGAGGACCCCCGAATGAGCAGTTCTTC. Amino acids: CASSPGLAGGPPNEQFF. This chain links TRBV13 with TRBJ2-1; the match to TRBD2 covers 15 bases. CDR3 length: 17 amino acids. Germline CDR1 reads PRHDT; CDR2 reads FYEKMQ (reference sequence). Trimming took 5 bases from V and 7 from J; bases not matched to a gene: 9. Combining the CDR3 with reference TRBV13 and TRBJ2-1 gives the whole variable domain AAGVIQSPRHLIKEKRETATLKCYPIPRHDTVYWYQQGPGQDPQFLISFYEKMQSDKGSIPDRFSAQQFSDYHSELNMSSLELGDSALYFCASSPGLAGGPPNEQFFGPGTRLTVL.

This chain uses TRBV29-1 with TRBJ2-7, with D possibly being TRBD2 (6 bases). The CDR3 consists of 16 residues. The V and J ends lost 2 bases and 2 bases respectively, with 19 bases between them. The germline gives CDR1 SQVTM, CDR2 ANQGSEA. The CDR3 here is CSVELGRTGETYEQYF. The CDR3 DNA is TGCAGCGTTGAATTGGGCCGGACGGGGGAAACCTACGAGCAGTACTTC.

Here the CDR3 reads CASSEGTENSPLHF. Here the CDR3 DNA reads TGTGCCAGCAGTGAAGGGACAGAAAATTCACCCCTCCACTTT. This chain links TRBV6-1 with TRBJ1-6, with D possibly being TRBD1 (6 bases). This CDR3 is 14 amino acids long. In germline, CDR1 is MNHNS, CDR2 SASEGT. Trimming took off 1 base at V and 7 bases at J, with 8 bases between the two ends.

The genes are TRBV4-3 and TRBJ1-5; D call uncertain. With 2 bases removed from V and 2 bases from J, the gap between germline ends came to 10 bases. The CDR3 has 15 residues. The V gene's germline CDR1 is LGHNA and CDR2 YSLEER. CDR3 sequence reads: CASSQTQWGNQPQHF. CDR3 bases: TGCGCCAGCAGCCAAACCCAATGGGGCAATCAGCCCCAGCATTTT.